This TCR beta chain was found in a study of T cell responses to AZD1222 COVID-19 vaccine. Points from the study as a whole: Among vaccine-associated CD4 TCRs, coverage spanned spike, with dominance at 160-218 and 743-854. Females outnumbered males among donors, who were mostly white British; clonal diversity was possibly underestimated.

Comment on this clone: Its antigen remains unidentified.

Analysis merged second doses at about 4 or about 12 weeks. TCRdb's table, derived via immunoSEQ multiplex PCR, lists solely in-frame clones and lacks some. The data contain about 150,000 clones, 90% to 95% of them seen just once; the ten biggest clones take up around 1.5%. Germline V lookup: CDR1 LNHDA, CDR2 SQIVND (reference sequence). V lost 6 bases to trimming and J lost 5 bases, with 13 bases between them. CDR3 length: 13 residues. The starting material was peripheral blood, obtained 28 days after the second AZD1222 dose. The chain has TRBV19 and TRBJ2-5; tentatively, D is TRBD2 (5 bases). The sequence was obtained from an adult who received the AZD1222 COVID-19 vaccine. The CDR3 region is CASRAGVGETQYF. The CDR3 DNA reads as TGTGCCAGTAGAGCCGGGGTTGGGGAGACCCAGTACTTC.